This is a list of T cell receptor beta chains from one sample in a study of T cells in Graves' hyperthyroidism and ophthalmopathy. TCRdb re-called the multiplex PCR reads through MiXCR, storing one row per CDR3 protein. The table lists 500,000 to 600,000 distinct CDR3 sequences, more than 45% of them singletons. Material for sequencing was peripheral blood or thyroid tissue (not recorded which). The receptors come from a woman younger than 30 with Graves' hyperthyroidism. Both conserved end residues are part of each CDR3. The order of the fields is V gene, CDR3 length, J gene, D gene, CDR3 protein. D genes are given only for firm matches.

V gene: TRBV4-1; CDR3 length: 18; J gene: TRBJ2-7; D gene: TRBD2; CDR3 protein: CASSQDGGSGRTPYEQYF
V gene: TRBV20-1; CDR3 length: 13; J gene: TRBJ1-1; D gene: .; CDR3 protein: CSAKEGPNTEAFF
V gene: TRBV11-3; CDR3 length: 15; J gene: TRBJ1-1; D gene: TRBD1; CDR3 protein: CASSLTGAENTEAFF
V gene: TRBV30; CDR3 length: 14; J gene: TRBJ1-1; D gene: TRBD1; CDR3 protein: CAWYRGLFGTEAFF
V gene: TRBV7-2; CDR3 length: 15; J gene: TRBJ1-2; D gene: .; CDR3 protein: CASSAETDRLGGYTF
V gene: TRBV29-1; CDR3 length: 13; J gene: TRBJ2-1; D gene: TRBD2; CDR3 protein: CGLGREKSNEQFF
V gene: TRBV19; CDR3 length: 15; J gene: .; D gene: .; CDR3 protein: CASSIRGESYNEQFF
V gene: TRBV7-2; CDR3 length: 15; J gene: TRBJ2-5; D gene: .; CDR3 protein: CASSLRAGRQETQYF
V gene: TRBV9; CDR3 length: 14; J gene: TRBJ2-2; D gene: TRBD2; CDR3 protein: CASSVGGLAVELFF
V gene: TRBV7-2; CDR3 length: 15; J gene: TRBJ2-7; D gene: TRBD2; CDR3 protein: CASSWTSTGAYEQYF
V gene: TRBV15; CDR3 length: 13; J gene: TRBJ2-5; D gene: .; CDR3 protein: CATSRDPLGTQYF
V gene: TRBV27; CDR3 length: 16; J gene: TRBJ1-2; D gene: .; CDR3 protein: CASSSLAVGILNGYTF
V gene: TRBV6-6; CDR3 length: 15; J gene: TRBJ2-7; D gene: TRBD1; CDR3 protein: CASSYMSGGSYEQYF
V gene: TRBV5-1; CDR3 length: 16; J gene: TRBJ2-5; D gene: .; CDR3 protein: CASSLGGATTRETQYF
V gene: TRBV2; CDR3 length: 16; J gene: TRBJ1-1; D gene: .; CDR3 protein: CASGGTRGPGGTEAFF
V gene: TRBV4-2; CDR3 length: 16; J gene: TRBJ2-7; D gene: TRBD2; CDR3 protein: CASSPRTGTTLYEQYF
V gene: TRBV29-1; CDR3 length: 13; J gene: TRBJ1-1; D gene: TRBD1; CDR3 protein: CSSLRTGNTEAFF
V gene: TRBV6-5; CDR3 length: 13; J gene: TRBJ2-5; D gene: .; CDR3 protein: CASSYAGYGTQYF
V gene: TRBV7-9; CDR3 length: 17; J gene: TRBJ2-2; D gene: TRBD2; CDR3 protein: CASSPRGTSVSTGELFF
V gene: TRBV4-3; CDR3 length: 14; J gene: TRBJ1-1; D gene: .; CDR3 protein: CASNQDGADTEAFF
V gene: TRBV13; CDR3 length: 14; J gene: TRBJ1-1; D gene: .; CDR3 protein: CASGGEARVQKAFF
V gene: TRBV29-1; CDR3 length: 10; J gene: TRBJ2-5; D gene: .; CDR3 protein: CSGFRETQYF
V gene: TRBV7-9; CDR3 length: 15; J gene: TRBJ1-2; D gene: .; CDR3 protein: CASSSEYPANYGYTF
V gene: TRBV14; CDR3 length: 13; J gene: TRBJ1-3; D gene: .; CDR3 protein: CASSQMWENTIYF
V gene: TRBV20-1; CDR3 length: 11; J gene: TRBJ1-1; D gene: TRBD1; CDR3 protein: CSAGTGAEAFF
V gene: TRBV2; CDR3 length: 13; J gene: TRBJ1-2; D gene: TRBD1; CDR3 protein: CASSDGTVYGYTF
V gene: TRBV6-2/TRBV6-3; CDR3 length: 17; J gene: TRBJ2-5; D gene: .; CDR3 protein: CASGYATLRGYQETQYF
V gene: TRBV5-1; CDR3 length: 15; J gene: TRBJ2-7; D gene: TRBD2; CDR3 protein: CASSLFWRGTYEQYF
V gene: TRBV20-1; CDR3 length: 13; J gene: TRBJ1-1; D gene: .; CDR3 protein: CSARRQARTEAFF
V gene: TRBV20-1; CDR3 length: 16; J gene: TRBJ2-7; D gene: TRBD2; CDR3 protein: CSARRLAGGARNEQYF
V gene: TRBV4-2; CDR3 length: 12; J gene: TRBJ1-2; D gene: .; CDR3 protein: CASSQATNGYTF
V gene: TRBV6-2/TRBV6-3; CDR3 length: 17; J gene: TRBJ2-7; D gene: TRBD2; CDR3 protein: CASSYPSLAEFSYEQYF
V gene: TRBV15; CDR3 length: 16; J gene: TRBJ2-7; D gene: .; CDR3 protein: CATSSRDVQTSYEQYF
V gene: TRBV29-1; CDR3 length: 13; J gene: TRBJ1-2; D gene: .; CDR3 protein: CSVEFTGHYGYTF
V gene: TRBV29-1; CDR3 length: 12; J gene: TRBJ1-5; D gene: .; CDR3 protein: CSLGRSNQPQHF
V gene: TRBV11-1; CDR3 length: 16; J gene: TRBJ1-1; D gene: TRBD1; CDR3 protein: CASSSSLGQGASEAFF
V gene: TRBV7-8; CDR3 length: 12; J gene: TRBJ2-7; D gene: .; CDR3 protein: CASSSTYYEQYF
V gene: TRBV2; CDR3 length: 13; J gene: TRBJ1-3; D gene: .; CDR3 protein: CASVKDSGNTIYF
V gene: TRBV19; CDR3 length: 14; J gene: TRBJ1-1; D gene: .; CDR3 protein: CASSVALRGTEAFF
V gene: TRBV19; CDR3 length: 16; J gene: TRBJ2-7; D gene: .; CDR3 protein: CASSIAHTREFGEQYF
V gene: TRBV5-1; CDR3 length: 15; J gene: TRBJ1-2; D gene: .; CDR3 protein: CASSLDPGQHYGYTF
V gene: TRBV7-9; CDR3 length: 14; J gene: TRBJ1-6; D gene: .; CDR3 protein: CASSFEDDNSPLRF